One sample yielded the 29 T cell receptor beta chains listed below, sequenced in a study of cytomegalovirus exposure and HLA in healthy donors. The PCR had 60 Vbeta and 13 Jbeta primers. Profiling relied on immunoSEQ multiplex PCR, and the TCRdb table lists in-frame clones only, not all of them. This table has about 120,000 clones, about 81% appearing once. Sequencing was performed on PBMCs. The receptors derive from a man aged 35-49 years in good health and CMV-seronegative.

The chain combines TRBV11-2 with TRBJ2-2; 12 bases match TRBD2. V lost 5 bases, J lost 3 bases, and 7 bases stayed unmatched. CDR3 length equals 17 residues. Germline CDR1 reads SGHAT; CDR2 reads FQNNGV. In nucleotides, the CDR3 is TGTGCCAGCAGCAGTTGGACTAGCGGGATCTACACCGGGGAGCTGTTTTTT. Its translation is CASSSWTSGIYTGELFF.

The genes are TRBV7-9 and TRBJ2-7; 7 bases are a match to TRBD2. Looked up from germline, CDR1 is SEHNR and CDR2 is FQNEAQ (reference sequence). V shed 4 bases and J 0 bases; nucleotides not matched to a gene: 9. There are 16 residues in the CDR3. CDR3 nucleotide sequence: TGTGCCAGCAGCTGGCTTGGGGGGGAACACTCCTACGAGCAGTACTTC. Protein product: CASSWLGGEHSYEQYF.

This clone has just one count. The chain recombines TRBV27 with TRBJ1-2; possible D gene TRBD1, 5 bases. This CDR3 has 13 amino acids. CDR1 MNHEY and CDR2 SMNVEV come from the germline V gene (reference sequence). Trimming left V 6 bases short and J 0 bases short, with 8 bases between. CDR3 DNA sequence: TGTGCCAGCAGCTCCAGGGCTAACTATGGCTACACCTTC. This gives the protein CASSSRANYGYTF.

V is TRBV5-1 and J is TRBJ2-5; 9 bases map to TRBD2. V lost 2 bases, J lost 2 bases, and 1 base stayed unmatched. Germline V gene lookup returns CDR1 SGHRS and CDR2 YFSETQ. The CDR3 loop spans 14 amino acids. CDR3 sequence reads: CASSLTSGQETQYF. The DNA for the CDR3 is TGCGCCAGCAGCTTAACTAGCGGGCAAGAGACCCAGTACTTC.

This chain links TRBV7-6 with TRBJ1-2; the D gene is possibly TRBD1 (6 bases). V lost 1 base and J lost 4, with 10 bases in between. This CDR3 is 14 amino acids long. CDR1 and CDR2 from the germline V gene are SGHVS and FNYEAQ. The CDR3 loop is CASSLDVGGYGYTF. The CDR3 DNA sequence: TGTGCCAGCAGCTTAGATGTAGGGGGCTATGGCTACACCTTC.

This chain links TRBV6-1 with TRBJ1-2, with a tentative D call TRBD1 (5 bases). Germline V CDR1 and CDR2: MNHNS, SASEGT. CDR3 size: 15 residues. Deletions cut 6 bases from V and 6 bases from J, with 20 bases between. As DNA, the CDR3 is TGTGCCAGCAGGGGCTCGGGGGGACCGGGGGATGGCTACACCTTC. Translated, it gives CASRGSGGPGDGYTF.

This clone was observed a few times. This rearrangement joins TRBV11-2 to TRBJ1-1, with unresolved D. Trimming left V 1 base short and J 2 bases short, with 11 bases between. Germline V gene lookup returns CDR1 SGHAT and CDR2 FQNNGV. This CDR3 has 15 amino acids. The CDR3 reads CASSLVAGINTEAFF. CDR3 coding DNA: TGTGCCAGCAGCTTAGTAGCGGGGATTAACACTGAAGCTTTCTTT.

V is TRBV7-2 and J is TRBJ1-5; 8 positions match TRBD1. From germline, CDR1 is SGHTA and CDR2 FQGNSA. With 5 bases clipped from V and 2 bases from J, the junction kept 5 bases outside the gene matches. The CDR3 length is 15 residues. The CDR3 is CASSQVTGGNQPQHF. CDR3 in DNA: TGTGCCAGCAGCCAAGTGACAGGGGGCAATCAGCCCCAGCATTTT.

This rearrangement joins TRBV11-2 to TRBJ2-1; tentative D call: TRBD2 (6 bases). CDR3 length equals 12 residues. Trimming shortened V by 3 bases and J by 9 bases, and 9 bases separated the two germline ends. Germline V lookup: CDR1 SGHAT, CDR2 FQNNGV. Here the CDR3 reads CASSLGLLEQFF. CDR3 DNA: TGTGCCAGCAGCTTGGGACTCCTTGAGCAGTTCTTC.

Concerning this clone itself: Other DNA sequences in the sample encode the same CDR3. This chain links TRBV19 with TRBJ1-2; D is uncertain. Trimming cost V 6 bases and J 4 bases, with 15 bases left between them. Germline V gives CDR1 LNHDA, CDR2 SQIVND (reference sequence). This CDR3 spans 14 amino acids. CDR3 protein: CASSLVSQPYGYTF. As DNA, the CDR3 is TGTGCCAGTAGCCTTGTTAGCCAACCCTATGGCTACACCTTC.

CDR3 in amino acids: CASSFSPAGSPYEQYF. The CDR3 DNA reads TGTGCCAGCAGTTTCTCGCCAGCGGGGTCCCCCTACGAGCAGTACTTC. This chain joins TRBV28 and TRBJ2-7; 7 bases agree with TRBD2. V lost 3 bases to trimming and J lost 2 bases; unmatched junction nucleotides: 10. Germline CDR1 and CDR2: MDHEN and SYDVKM. The length of the CDR3 is 16 residues.

The rearrangement links TRBV18 to TRBJ1-4; tentatively, D is TRBD1 (5 bases). This CDR3 region has 14 residues. V lost 5 bases and J lost 3, with 10 bases in between. CDR1 is KGHSH, CDR2 LQKENI, per germline. The CDR3 loop reads CASSKTAANEKLFF. The CDR3 DNA reads TGTGCCAGCTCAAAGACAGCTGCTAATGAAAAACTGTTTTTT.

This chain links TRBV10-3 with TRBJ1-2; D uncertain. Looked up from germline, CDR1 is ENHRY and CDR2 is SYGVKD. This CDR3 has 13 residues. V shed 6 bases and J shed 2 bases, with 10 bases lying between them. The CDR3 DNA follows: TGTGCCATCAGCGCCGGGAAGAACTATGGCTACACCTTC. Residues: CAISAGKNYGYTF.

J is TRBJ2-3 and V is TRBV6-5; TRBD1 matches 8 bases. CDR3 length: 15 amino acids. Germline assignment: CDR1 MNHEY and CDR2 SVGAGI. After removal of 1 base from V and 10 bases from J, the junction contained 10 bases not matched to a gene. The CDR3 loop is CASSYWQGAQSAQYF. Here the CDR3 DNA reads TGTGCCAGCAGTTACTGGCAGGGGGCGCAGTCTGCGCAGTATTTT.

This rearrangement joins TRBV30 to TRBJ2-1; 8 bases agree with TRBD1. CDR1 GTSNPN and CDR2 SVGIG come from the germline V gene (reference sequence). J lost 8 bases, V lost 6 bases, and 12 bases had no gene match. The CDR3 contains 14 residues. The CDR3 nucleotides are TGTGCCTGCCCCCGGACAGGGAAGAAGGATGAGCAGTTCTTC. Encoded protein: CACPRTGKKDEQFF.

This clone was seen a handful of times. This chain connects TRBV4-3 to TRBJ2-6; the D gene is possibly TRBD1 (7 bases). The germline CDR1 and CDR2 sequences are LGHNA and YSLEER. The CDR3 spans 15 residues. Trimming removed 4 bases from V and 4 bases from J, with 11 bases in between. Here the CDR3 reads CASSRRGLGANVLTF. In DNA form, the CDR3 reads TGCGCCAGCAGCCGGAGGGGGCTCGGGGCCAACGTCCTGACTTTC.

V usage is TRBV6-1 and J usage is TRBJ1-4; D perhaps matches TRBD1 (5 bases). Deletions cut 7 bases from V and 5 bases from J, with 17 bases between. CDR3 length equals 15 residues. Per germline, CDR1 MNHNS and CDR2 SASEGT. The CDR3 sequence: CASTPTVSLNEKLFF. CDR3 DNA sequence: TGTGCCAGCACACCGACAGTTTCCCTAAATGAAAAACTGTTTTTT.

This clone was observed a few times. The chain links TRBV27 to TRBJ1-2; D might be TRBD1 (5 bases). This CDR3 contains 13 residues. V shed 11 bases and J shed 1 base, with 14 bases lying between them. Germline V gives CDR1 MNHEY, CDR2 SMNVEV (reference sequence). CDR3 loop: CAAGGTLNYGYTF. The CDR3 bases are TGTGCCGCCGGGGGGACTCTTAACTATGGCTACACCTTC.

The chain employs TRBV9 and TRBJ2-1; 8 bases map to TRBD2. V dropped 4 bases and J dropped 6; count of bases not matched to a gene: 6. Per germline, CDR1 SGDLS and CDR2 YYNGEE. This CDR3 region has 14 residues. The CDR3 protein is CASSTGTSINEQFF. The CDR3 nucleotides are TGTGCCAGCAGCACCGGGACTAGTATCAATGAGCAGTTCTTC.

This rearrangement joins TRBV4-1 to TRBJ2-7; 9 bases agree with TRBD1. Germline V gives CDR1 MGHRA, CDR2 YSYEKL. The V gene end was trimmed by 0 bases and the J gene end by 2 bases; junction bases not matched to a gene: 8. There are 17 residues in the CDR3. CDR3 loop: CASSQDKDGTGPYEQYF. The CDR3 region has the DNA TGCGCCAGCAGCCAAGATAAGGACGGGACAGGGCCCTACGAGCAGTACTTC.

A few counts support this clone. The chain uses TRBV19 and TRBJ1-5, with D maybe TRBD1 (5 bases). V was pared by 7 bases and J by 5 bases, with 15 bases between. The CDR3 runs 14 residues. CDR1 is LNHDA, CDR2 SQIVND, per germline (reference sequence). CDR3 in amino acids: CASNFDSWDQPQHF. DNA for the CDR3: TGTGCCAGTAACTTTGACAGTTGGGATCAGCCCCAGCATTTT.

For this clone: The junction departs from germline at one end; a sequencing error may be responsible. V gene TRBV5-4 combines with J gene TRBJ2-6, with TRBD2 matching over 10 bases. Germline CDR1 is SGHNT and CDR2 is YYREEE (reference sequence). The CDR3 is 19 amino acids. CDR3 DNA sequence: TGTGCCAGCAGCCCAGGGACTAGCGCATTCGTCTCTGGGGCCAACGGCCTGACTTTC. This codes for CASSPGTSAFVSGANGLTF.

This chain connects TRBV5-1 to TRBJ2-3; 12 bases are a match to TRBD2. Per germline, CDR1 SGHRS and CDR2 YFSETQ. The trim removed 6 bases at V and 1 base at J, leaving 9 bases unmatched. The CDR3 covers 17 residues. CDR3 sequence (DNA): TGCGCCAGCACACCTAGCGGGGGGGTTCGTCGCACAGATACGCAGTATTTT. This sequence encodes CASTPSGGVRRTDTQYF.

The chain joins TRBV4-3 to TRBJ2-7; D gene ambiguous. Deletions cut 0 bases from V and 1 base from J, with 19 bases between. The CDR3 is 18 amino acids. Germline V CDR1 and CDR2: LGHNA, YSLEER. The CDR3 reads CASSQDPPGTFSSYEQYF. In DNA, the CDR3 is TGCGCCAGCAGCCAAGATCCCCCCGGTACGTTTTCGTCCTACGAGCAGTACTTC.

The rearrangement uses TRBV7-2 and TRBJ2-4; TRBD1 might be the D (5 bases). CDR1 is SGHTA and CDR2 is FQGNSA in the germline V gene. The CDR3 is 12 residues long. V lost 5 bases, J lost 5 bases, and 7 bases lay in between. CDR3 residues: CASSQGQNIQYF. Here the CDR3 DNA reads TGTGCCAGCAGCCAGGGTCAAAACATTCAGTACTTC.

The J gene is TRBJ1-5, the V gene TRBV7-2; 8 nucleotides match TRBD1. The ends lost 11 bases at V and 3 bases at J; junction bases unmatched: 3. The CDR3 is made up of 12 amino acids. Germline V gene data show CDR1 as SGHTA and CDR2 as FQGNSA. CDR3 DNA sequence: TGTGCCCCCAGGGGGCACAATCAGCCCCAGCATTTT. This encodes CAPRGHNQPQHF.

V gene TRBV2 combines with J gene TRBJ2-1; possible D gene TRBD1, 6 bases. Germline CDR1 SNHLY, CDR2 FYNNEI. Trimming removed 4 bases from V and 7 bases from J, with 14 bases in between. This CDR3 has 14 residues. The CDR3 loop is CASSGNRVVNEQFF. The DNA of the CDR3 is TGTGCCAGCAGTGGAAACAGGGTGGTGAATGAGCAGTTCTTC.

V usage is TRBV9 and J usage is TRBJ2-5; D remains ambiguous. The V gene lost 3 bases and the J gene lost 0 bases, with 9 bases spanning the gap. Germline V gene sequence: CDR1 SGDLS, CDR2 YYNGEE. The CDR3 covers 14 residues. CDR3 region: CASSDRLDQETQYF. CDR3 DNA sequence: TGTGCCAGCAGCGATCGACTGGACCAAGAGACCCAGTACTTC.

This rearrangement joins TRBV7-2 to TRBJ2-3, with 7 bases identical to TRBD1. Germline V gene lookup returns CDR1 SGHTA and CDR2 FQGNSA. The CDR3 is 14 residues long. The J segment lost 2 bases and the V segment lost 5 bases, leaving 4 bases of the junction unmatched. The CDR3 sequence is CASSPGGNTDTQYF. CDR3 bases: TGTGCCAGCAGCCCAGGGGGAAACACAGATACGCAGTATTTT.